The 21 T cell receptor beta chains below all came from one sample that was sequenced in a study of T cells in Graves' hyperthyroidism and ophthalmopathy. Amplified TCR beta CDR3 regions derived from RNA transcripts. During a first-round RT-PCR of the TCR CDR3, the HTBI primer set was used. TCRdb reanalysed the multiplex PCR reads using MiXCR and keeps one entry per CDR3 protein. The sample consists of under 350,000 distinct CDR3 sequences, approximately 26% of them appearing once. Sequences were obtained from blood. These receptor sequences come from a man in his forties with Graves' hyperthyroidism that later progressed to Graves' ophthalmopathy.

This clonotype was seen at least ten times. No conserved phenylalanine or tryptophan is present at the end of the CDR3, so a read error is the likely explanation. It is unclear where the CDR3 begins or ends on the DNA, so no DNA is shown, and the CDR3 is as TCRdb lists it. The chain recombines TRBV6-1 with TRBJ2-7; the table's D call, TRBD2, was not checked against the DNA. Germline CDR1 MNHNS, CDR2 SASEGT. The CDR3 is 15 amino acids long, termini counted. The CDR3 loop is CASSESILRLAGVRI.

This clonotype appeared many times. This chain connects TRBV7-2 to TRBJ2-7; D perhaps matches TRBD1 (6 bases). Trimming took 3 bases from V and 4 from J, leaving 28 bases between them. From germline, CDR1 is SGHTA and CDR2 FQGNSA. The CDR3 totals 19 residues. Written as DNA, the CDR3 is TGTGCCAGCAGCTTCAAGTCGGTTGGGGTCGAACAGGGTTATTACGAGCAGTACTTC. Translation: CASSFKSVGVEQGYYEQYF.

This clonotype was counted at least ten times. V usage is TRBV19 and J usage is TRBJ2-7; TRBD1 might be the D (5 bases). Germline V gives CDR1 LNHDA, CDR2 SQIVND (reference sequence). V shed 5 bases and J shed 7 bases, with 15 bases lying between them. There are 13 residues in the CDR3. This chain's CDR3 is CASSATGLGEQYF. CDR3 coding DNA: TGTGCCAGTAGTGCCACAGGTCTTGGGGAGCAGTACTTC.

This clonotype occurred many times. The CDR3 is CASGTAQQYF. The DNA of the CDR3 is TGTGCCAGCGGGACAGCGCAGCAGTACTTC. V and J are TRBV6-1 and TRBJ2-7, with 7 bases matching TRBD1. V lost 8 bases, J lost 8 bases, and 3 bases stayed unmatched. Per the germline V gene, CDR1 is MNHNS and CDR2 is SASEGT. This CDR3 comprises 10 residues.

The chain carries TRBV29-1 and TRBJ1-1; 7 positions match TRBD1. Germline V gene lookup returns CDR1 SQVTM and CDR2 ANQGSEA. The CDR3 runs 12 residues. V lost 5 bases and J lost 3; bases outside the gene matches: 3. The CDR3 coding sequence is TGCAGCGTTCACAGGGGTGACACTGAAGCTTTCTTT. It is translated as CSVHRGDTEAFF.

This clonotype was counted many times. The CDR3 region has the DNA TGTGCCAGTAGGGAGCTAGCGACCGGGGAGCTGTTTTTT. This sequence encodes CASRELATGELFF. The rearrangement joins TRBV19 to TRBJ2-2; D might be TRBD2 (6 bases). The germline gives CDR1 LNHDA, CDR2 SQIVND (reference sequence). Trimming left V 6 bases short and J 5 bases short, with 10 bases between. The CDR3 is 13 amino acids.

This chain connects TRBV18 to TRBJ1-2; D remains ambiguous. The V gene lost 4 bases and the J gene lost 1 base, with 7 bases spanning the gap. This CDR3 has 13 amino acids. The germline CDR1 and CDR2 sequences are KGHSH and LQKENI. The CDR3 reads CASSQASNYGYTF. The CDR3 nucleotides read TGTGCCAGCTCACAGGCCAGTAACTATGGCTACACCTTC. The full variable domain, in which reference TRBV18 and TRBJ1-2 provide the parts outside the CDR3, is NAGVMQNPRHLVRRRGQEARLRCSPMKGHSHVYWYRQLPEEGLKFMVYLQKENIIDESGMPKERFSAEFPKEGPSILRIQQVVRGDSAAYFCASSQASNYGYTFGSGTRLTVV.

This clonotype showed up just a few times. This sequence joins TRBV5-1 and TRBJ1-1; tentative D call: TRBD1 (5 bases). The CDR3 consists of 16 residues. V gave up 0 bases and J gave up 2 bases, with 14 bases separating them. Per the germline V gene, CDR1 is SGHRS and CDR2 is YFSETQ. DNA for the CDR3: TGCGCCAGCAGCTTGGGGCAGGGCGGTGTAAACACTGAAGCTTTCTTT. Translated: CASSLGQGGVNTEAFF.

This clonotype was seen many times. The V gene is TRBV6-4, the J gene TRBJ2-3, with D possibly being TRBD2 (6 bases). Germline CDR1 and CDR2: MRHNA and SNTAGT. V was shortened by 6 bases and J by 0 bases, with 16 bases between the two germline ends. This CDR3 comprises 16 residues. For the CDR3, the DNA is TGTGCCAGCAGCCGTAGGAGGGGACTTAGCACAGATACGCAGTATTTT. Residues: CASSRRRGLSTDTQYF.

This clonotype was recorded at least ten times. The V call is TRBV12-3 or TRBV12-4, the J call TRBJ2-5; 7 bases are shared with TRBD1. The CDR3 extends over 14 amino acids. The V segment lost 7 bases and the J segment 4 bases; nucleotides outside the gene matches: 9. In DNA, the CDR3 is TGTGCCAGCACTCCGACAGGGTTGGGAGAGACCCAGTACTTC. Encoded protein: CASTPTGLGETQYF.

This clonotype was found many times. This chain joins TRBV4-2 and TRBJ2-7, with TRBD2 as a possible D gene (5 bases). CDR1 LGHNA and CDR2 YNFKEQ come from the germline V gene. This CDR3 has 13 amino acids. The ends were cut back, 4 bases at V and 9 bases at J, with 16 bases in the middle. DNA for the CDR3: TGTGCCAGCAGCCCTGAGGGCCCAGTCGCGCAGTACTTC. Residues: CASSPEGPVAQYF.

This clonotype appeared many times. The chain joins TRBV5-1 to TRBJ1-2, with D possibly matching TRBD1 (6 bases). CDR3 size: 15 residues. CDR1 and CDR2 (germline): SGHRS, YFSETQ. Trimming stripped 4 bases from V and 4 bases from J, with 17 bases between. DNA for the CDR3: TGCGCCAGCAGCGCCGAACAGGGCGAATTCTATGGCTACACCTTC. It encodes CASSAEQGEFYGYTF.

This clonotype was counted only a few times. The J gene is TRBJ2-5, the V gene TRBV24-1, with 9 bases matching TRBD2. Germline V CDR1 and CDR2: KGHDR, SFDVKD. This CDR3 contains 15 residues. V shed 3 bases and J 3 bases; nucleotides not matched to a gene: 4. The CDR3 loop reads CATSDARLAEETQYF. CDR3 DNA: TGTGCCACCAGTGATGCTCGACTAGCGGAAGAGACCCAGTACTTC.

The chain carries TRBV20-1 and TRBJ1-1; D uncertain. The CDR3 contains 12 residues. V lost 1 base, J lost 3 bases, and 6 bases lay in between. CDR1 and CDR2 from the germline V gene are DFQATT and SNEGSKA (reference sequence). CDR3 nucleotide sequence: TGCAGTGCTAGAGTGAAGGACACTGAAGCTTTCTTT. It yields the protein CSARVKDTEAFF.

The chain recombines TRBV5-1 with TRBJ2-2; TRBD1 matches at 12 bases. This CDR3 is built from 17 residues. Losses at the gene ends were 0 bases for V and 6 bases for J; bases not matched to a gene: 6. Per germline, CDR1 SGHRS and CDR2 YFSETQ. The CDR3 bases are TGCGCCAGCAGCTTGGTCTCCGGGACAGGGGGCGCCGGGGAGCTGTTTTTT. It translates to CASSLVSGTGGAGELFF.

This clonotype was recorded many times. The genes are TRBV24-1 and TRBJ2-5, with D unresolved. There are 16 residues in the CDR3. The ends were cut back, 3 bases at V and 5 bases at J, with 18 bases in the middle. Germline V lookup: CDR1 KGHDR, CDR2 SFDVKD. The CDR3 protein is CATSDAGRSPAETQYF. CDR3 DNA sequence: TGTGCCACCAGTGATGCAGGTCGATCACCAGCGGAGACCCAGTACTTC.

In its sample, this clonotype was seen many times. This chain links TRBV28 with TRBJ2-2; TRBD2 matches 9 bases. V lost 2 bases and J lost 7; bases outside the gene matches: 14. This CDR3 contains 18 residues. Germline CDR1 MDHEN, CDR2 SYDVKM. The CDR3 sequence: CASSLGFSGSGRSGELFF. The CDR3 DNA reads TGTGCCAGCAGTTTAGGTTTTAGCGGGAGCGGTCGAAGCGGGGAGCTGTTTTTT.

The gene calls are TRBV6-1 and TRBJ2-7, with TRBD1 matching 7 bases. This CDR3 is 14 amino acids long. In germline, CDR1 is MNHNS, CDR2 SASEGT. V shed 5 bases and J 3 bases; nucleotides not matched to a gene: 7. The CDR3 region has the DNA TGTGCCAGCAGTCAGCCTGGACAGGACTACGAGCAGTACTTC. This translates into CASSQPGQDYEQYF.

This clonotype was counted once. The rearrangement links TRBV6-2 or TRBV6-3 to TRBJ2-7, with 8 bases lining up with TRBD1. J was trimmed by 3 bases and V by 8 bases; bases with no gene match: 9. The CDR3 sequence is 14 residues long. Germline loops: CDR1 MNHEY, CDR2 SVGEGT. DNA for the CDR3: TGTGCCAGCCGACCCCTTGACAGGGGCTACGAGCAGTACTTC. It encodes CASRPLDRGYEQYF.

V usage is TRBV6-1 and J usage is TRBJ2-7; a possible D gene is TRBD2 (6 bases). Germline V gene sequence: CDR1 MNHNS, CDR2 SASEGT. CDR3 length: 14 amino acids. Trimming removed 2 bases at V and 5 bases at J, with 13 bases between. DNA of the CDR3: TGTGCCAGCAGTGAAAGGGACTCCGCCAACGAGCAGTACTTC. It encodes CASSERDSANEQYF.

This clonotype was detected many times. The chain combines TRBV30 with TRBJ1-1, with a tentative D call TRBD1 (5 bases). Germline values: CDR1 GTSNPN, CDR2 SVGIG (reference sequence). This CDR3 contains 14 residues. V was cut by 4 bases and J by 1 base, with 13 bases left in between. As DNA, the CDR3 is TGTGCCTGGAAAGGGGACCGGCGGAACACTGAAGCTTTCTTT. This sequence encodes CAWKGDRRNTEAFF.